The source of this T cell receptor (beta chain) is a study of shared clonotypes between healthy human individuals. Study results and limitations: Relative to memory subsets, naive subsets generally showed larger estimated richness. The naive CD4 repertoires of several donors were compared, and approximately 5% of clonotypes were shared.

TCRdb keeps only in-frame clones here, not all; method: immunoSEQ multiplex PCR. This repertoire shows 700,000 to 950,000 clones, 96% found once; its top ten account for about 0.22%. The table lists this clone with a few counts. The antigen is not known. The sample contains more than one DNA sequence encoding this CDR3. Cells designated naive CD8 were CD45RO-negative and were positively selected for CCR7, with terminally differentiated effector memory CD45RA+ cells excluded. This CDR3 comprises 11 residues. The germline gives CDR1 SGHRS, CDR2 YFSETQ. V dropped 0 bases and J dropped 4 bases, with 2 bases sitting between them.

The rearrangement uses TRBV5-1 and TRBJ2-7, with D uncertain. The sequence derives from a man aged 30 to 39 in good health. Material: naive CD8+ T cells sorted from blood. CDR3 residues: CASSLGYEQYF. The CDR3 DNA sequence: TGCGCCAGCAGCTTGGGATACGAGCAGTACTTC.